This T cell receptor (beta chain) emerged from a study of T-cell reconstitution after alpha-beta-depleted transplantation in children. This clonotype has ten or more counts. The CDR3 is 15 amino acids. From germline, CDR1 is SQVTM and CDR2 ANQGSEA. The V end was cut by 5 bases, the J end by 3 bases, with 19 bases between. Unique molecular identifiers were used in preparing the TCRbeta library. TCRdb called the PCR reads again in MiXCR, with one record for every CDR3 protein. Of approximately 91,000 distinct CDR3 sequences listed, 7.5% to 9.5% are singletons. The TCR was taken from a human donor who donated a stem cell graft to a child with congenital amegakaryocytic thrombocytopenia. J is TRBJ1-1 and V is TRBV29-1, with unresolved D. The starting material was PBMCs from the stem cell graft donor, obtained from the stem cell graft. CDR3 DNA sequence: TGCAGCGTTAGCTTTTCCGGGCCTGGGGACACTGAAGCTTTCTTT. This translates into CSVSFSGPGDTEAFF.